Listed below are T cell receptor beta chains from one sample, sequenced in a study of cytomegalovirus exposure and HLA in healthy donors. Sequenced by immunoSEQ multiplex PCR; TCRdb stores in-frame clones only, minus some. In the table there are about 140,000 clones, 60% to 85% of which are singletons. The sample consisted of PBMCs. Every receptor here comes from a male donor in good health and CMV-seropositive. CDR3s include the opening cysteine and the closing phenylalanine or tryptophan. D genes are given only for firm matches. Only part of the rows carry a size: once, few, many, or a class if the clone is expanded.

size,J,D,V,DNA,CDR3
.,TRBJ1-4,.,TRBV4-3,TGCGCCAGCAGCCAAGATGGCCAGGCTCAGAATGAAAAACTGTTTTTT,CASSQDGQAQNEKLFF
.,TRBJ2-3,.,TRBV19,TGTGCCAGTATGGACCAAGCGGGCACAGATACGCAGTATTTT,CASMDQAGTDTQYF
once,TRBJ1-5,TRBD1,TRBV7-3,TGTGCCAGCAGCCCTGGACAGGTAAGCAATCAGCCCCAGCATTTT,CASSPGQVSNQPQHF
.,TRBJ2-7,TRBD1,TRBV6-5,TGTGCCAGCAGTTACCCGGGACAGCCGACCTACGAGCAGTACTTC,CASSYPGQPTYEQYF
.,TRBJ1-1,TRBD1,TRBV10-3,TGTGCCATCAGTCCCAGACAGGGGGAAACTGAAGCTTTCTTT,CAISPRQGETEAFF
.,TRBJ2-3,.,TRBV2,TGTGCCAGCAGTGAAATGGTATGGGGAGGTCGCACAGATACGCAGTATTTT,CASSEMVWGGRTDTQYF
.,TRBJ2-7,TRBD2,TRBV19,TGTGCCAGTAGTATCTTACTAGCGGGAGCAGGCTACGAGCAGTACTTC,CASSILLAGAGYEQYF
.,TRBJ1-2,TRBD1,TRBV7-9,TGTGCCAGCAGCACCCGAGATGACAGGGGTCATAACTATGGCTACACCTTC,CASSTRDDRGHNYGYTF
.,TRBJ1-1,.,TRBV5-3,TGTGCCAGAAGCGCTGACAGCTACACTGAAGCTTTCTTT,CARSADSYTEAFF
once,TRBJ2-7,TRBD2,TRBV5-1,TGCGCCAGCAGCACTACTAGCGCGAGGGGTTTGGAGCAGTACTTC,CASSTTSARGLEQYF
.,TRBJ2-3,.,TRBV6-6,TGTGCCAGCACCCCGGGCGCGGGGTCTACGCAGTATTTT,CASTPGAGSTQYF
.,TRBJ1-2,.,TRBV7-9,TGTGCCAGCAGCTTAGCGGGGGCTTTTATCTATGGCTACACCTTC,CASSLAGAFIYGYTF
.,TRBJ2-1,.,TRBV4-2,TGTGCCAGCAGCCAAGGAGGGACAGAGCAGTTCTTC,CASSQGGTEQFF
.,TRBJ1-1,.,TRBV21-1,TGTGCCAGCAGCAAAATATTAATAAGCGGGAAGGACACTGAAGCTTTCTTT,CASSKILISGKDTEAFF
.,TRBJ1-2,TRBD1,TRBV27,TGTGCCAGCAGTCGACAGGGGGCAAACTATGGCTACACCTTC,CASSRQGANYGYTF
.,TRBJ2-1,.,TRBV7-2,TGTGCCAGCAGCCCGGGACAAGCCTCCTACAATGAGCAGTTCTTC,CASSPGQASYNEQFF
.,TRBJ2-6,.,TRBV18,TGTGCCAGCTCACCGTTGACTGGGGGCGCCGGGTCTGGGGCCAACGTCCTGACTTTC,CASSPLTGGAGSGANVLTF
.,TRBJ2-7,.,TRBV28,TGTGCCAGCAGTTTATCCCAGGGTTCTGGCTACGAGCAGTACTTC,CASSLSQGSGYEQYF
.,TRBJ1-1,.,TRBV15,TGTGCCACCAGCAGAGTCAACAGGATGAACACTGAAGCTTTCTTT,CATSRVNRMNTEAFF
once,TRBJ2-7,.,TRBV27,TGTGCCAGCAGTTCCGGACTGTCCCCCTACGAGCAGTACTTC,CASSSGLSPYEQYF
.,TRBJ1-1,.,TRBV29-1,TGCAGCGCGGGGAGGGGAGGCACTGAAGCTTTCTTT,CSAGRGGTEAFF
.,TRBJ2-3,TRBD2,TRBV7-9,TGTGCCAGCAGCCTCCTGACCCAGCGGGGGGGCGCAGATACGCAGTATTTT,CASSLLTQRGGADTQYF
.,TRBJ2-1,TRBD2,TRBV2,TGTGCCAGCTTACACGGGACTAGCGGGAGAATGGACTACAATGAGCAGTTCTTC,CASLHGTSGRMDYNEQFF
.,TRBJ1-6,TRBD1,TRBV5-1,TGCGCCAGCAGCTTGGAACAGGGGGTCTATAATTCACCCCTCCACTTT,CASSLEQGVYNSPLHF
.,TRBJ2-5,TRBD1,TRBV29-1,TGCAGCGTTGTCGGACAGGGAGTAAGCGAGACCCAGTACTTC,CSVVGQGVSETQYF
few,TRBJ1-1,.,TRBV28,TGTGCCAGCAGTTCAGCGGGAAGGGGAACTGAAGCTTTCTTT,CASSSAGRGTEAFF
.,TRBJ2-1,.,TRBV7-9,TGTGCCAGCAGCCCAACAGGGACTGAGCAGTTCTTC,CASSPTGTEQFF
.,TRBJ1-2,.,TRBV7-9,TGTGCCAGCAGCGAACAGGGCTCTAACTATGGCTACACCTTC,CASSEQGSNYGYTF
few,TRBJ2-7,.,TRBV7-9,TGTGCCAGCTACGACGGGTACTCCTACGAGCAGTACTTC,CASYDGYSYEQYF
once,TRBJ2-5,.,TRBV9,TGTGCCAGCAGCGGAAGCGGGACCCAGTACTTC,CASSGSGTQYF
.,TRBJ2-5,TRBD2,TRBV7-3,TGTGCCAGCAGCCCGGGACTAGCGGGAGGGGAGACCCAGTACTTC,CASSPGLAGGETQYF
once,TRBJ2-7,.,TRBV7-3,TGTGCCAGCAGCCGGACGGGAACTGACGAGCAGTACTTC,CASSRTGTDEQYF
.,TRBJ2-7,.,TRBV6-6,TGTGCCAGCAGTTACTCCCAATATGTCGGGACCTACGAGCAGTACTTC,CASSYSQYVGTYEQYF
.,TRBJ1-1,TRBD1,TRBV9,TGTGCCAGCAGCGAGACAGGGAGGTACACTGAAGCTTTCTTT,CASSETGRYTEAFF
.,TRBJ2-7,.,TRBV9,TGTGCCAGCAGCCCCCGTGCAGGGGGGAGCTCCTACGAGCAGTACTTC,CASSPRAGGSSYEQYF
.,TRBJ1-3,TRBD1,TRBV2,TGTGCCAGCAGTGATCCACGACAGGGAAGGTTGGACACCATATATTTT,CASSDPRQGRLDTIYF
.,TRBJ2-3,.,TRBV2,TGTGCCAGCAGTGTTTTGCAGGCTAAGATTACAGATACGCAGTATTTT,CASSVLQAKITDTQYF
few,TRBJ2-3,.,TRBV7-2,TGTGCCAGCAGCTTAGCGCTTATCGGGACAGATACGCAGTATTTT,CASSLALIGTDTQYF
.,TRBJ1-6,.,TRBV25-1,TGTGCCAGCAGTGACCCCGTGTCCCCAGGATCACCCCTCCACTTT,CASSDPVSPGSPLHF
few,TRBJ2-1,TRBD2,TRBV7-9,TGTGCCAGCAGCTTAGCTAGCGGGAGTAATGAGCAGTTCTTC,CASSLASGSNEQFF
.,TRBJ2-2,TRBD2,TRBV4-2,TGTGCCAGCAGCCAAAGCCTAGCGGGAGGGAACACCGGGGAGCTGTTTTTT,CASSQSLAGGNTGELFF
.,TRBJ1-3,.,TRBV11-2,TGTGCCAGCAGCCTAATGGTTCCTGGAAACACCATATATTTT,CASSLMVPGNTIYF